The T cell receptor beta chain under discussion was sequenced for a study of monozygotic twins with inflammatory bowel disease. The study, taken as a whole, reports: Patient-to-patient differences in immunosuppressive treatment may have added variability to the repertoires.

In regard to this clonotype: Its antigen is not identified.

One entry per CDR3 protein, without DNA, is what TCRdb gives after re-calling the 5' RACE reads. Here the sample table reports approximately 330,000 distinct CDR3 sequences. The clonotype comes from a human donor with ulcerative colitis or Crohn's disease, or a healthy co-twin of an affected twin (not recorded which). Input material: blood.

The CDR3 spells CASSLGRQQYF. The V and J genes are TRBV7-2 and TRBJ2-7; TCRdb outputs TRBD2, but without DNA this stays unchecked. Germline V CDR1 and CDR2: SGHTA, FQGNSA. CDR3 length: 11 amino acids.